This T cell receptor (beta chain) derives from a study of T cells in women clearing cervical HPV infection. The study, taken as a whole, reports: A classifier using richness and V gene abundances reached an AUC of around 0.83.

Comment on this clone: Its antigen remains unidentified. Coverage ceases 3 residues before the CDR3 finishes, and the germline J gene fills in the end.

Each participant carried one incident cervical HPV16 infection only. The CDR3 runs 14 residues. Germline lookup yields CDR1 LNHNV and CDR2 YYDKDF (reference sequence). Losses at the gene ends were 3 bases for V and 4 bases for J; bases not matched to a gene: 3. Clones were read by immunoSEQ multiplex PCR, and TCRdb kept only the in-frame ones, dropping some. There are tens of thousands of clones in the sample, with 6.6% held by the top ten. This chain links TRBV15 with TRBJ1-3; 7 positions match TRBD1. Sequencing was performed on blood buffy coat. The source is a woman between 18 and 75 years old with a cervical HPV16 infection that either progressed to CIN3+ or cleared (not recorded which). Incomplete CDR3 DNA: TGTGCCACCAGCAGGGGGGACAGAGGAAACACC. Translation: CATSRGDRGNT. The entire CDR3 sequence reads CATSRGDRGNTIYF.